Listed below are T cell receptor beta chains from one sample, sequenced in a study of shared clonotypes between healthy human individuals. The method was immunoSEQ multiplex PCR; TCRdb's version includes in-frame clones alone and lacks a portion of them. The sample lists about 1.5 million clones; approximately 98% were seen once. The specimen sequenced was naive CD4+ T cells sorted from blood. The receptors come from a man aged 30 to 45 in good health. CDR3s include the opening cysteine and the closing phenylalanine or tryptophan. The D gene is left open where the match is weak. Some rows have no size entry. The others give once, few or many, or a class for an expanded clone.

D | J | V | size | DNA | CDR3
- | TRBJ2-7 | TRBV6-6 | - | TGTGCCAGCAGTCGGGGCAACAGCTACGAGCAGTACTTC | CASSRGNSYEQYF
- | TRBJ1-2 | TRBV5-6 | - | TGTGCCAGCAGCCGTCGGGGGTTTGACTATGGCTACACCTTC | CASSRRGFDYGYTF
TRBD2 | TRBJ2-5 | TRBV9 | - | TGTGCCAGCAGCACCGGGGGGGAGACCCAGTACTTC | CASSTGGETQYF
- | TRBJ2-7 | TRBV7-2 | - | TGTGCCAGCAGCCCTTTTGCGGCGACAAAGGAGCGCTACGAGCAGTACTTC | CASSPFAATKERYEQYF
TRBD1 | TRBJ2-6 | TRBV18 | - | TGTGCCAGCTCACTTGAACCATGGTGGACAGGGGAGCATGGGGCCAACGTCCTGACTTTC | CASSLEPWWTGEHGANVLTF
TRBD1 | TRBJ2-1 | TRBV19 | - | TGTGCCAGTAGTATGGGACAGGGGTGGCACAATGAGCAGTTCTTC | CASSMGQGWHNEQFF
TRBD1 | TRBJ2-2 | TRBV14 | - | TGTGCCAGCAGCCAATTCCCAGGATCGACAGGGGCGGGGACCGGGGAGCTGTTTTTT | CASSQFPGSTGAGTGELFF
- | TRBJ2-7 | TRBV25-1 | - | TGTGCCAGCAGTGAAAACAGGGTGAGCGAGCAGTACTTC | CASSENRVSEQYF
- | TRBJ1-5 | TRBV6-5 | - | TGTGCCAGCAGGCCACTTGGCCCCAATCAGCCCCAGCATTTT | CASRPLGPNQPQHF
- | TRBJ2-1 | TRBV9 | - | TGTGCCAGCAGCGTAGCGGCTAGCATCAATGAGCAGTTCTTC | CASSVAASINEQFF
- | TRBJ2-7 | TRBV7-9 | - | TGTGCCAGCAGCTTAATAGCCGGGGAGCAGTACTTC | CASSLIAGEQYF
- | TRBJ2-7 | TRBV7-2 | once | TGTGCCAGCAGCAGGACGCGTCTAGACGAGCAGTACTTC | CASSRTRLDEQYF
- | TRBJ1-1 | TRBV7-9 | - | TGTGCCAGCAGCTTACAGTCGGGGGACACTGAAGCTTTCTTT | CASSLQSGDTEAFF
- | TRBJ1-5 | TRBV5-6 | - | TGTGCCAGCACTTTAGGGACATTTAGCAATCAGCCCCAGCATTTT | CASTLGTFSNQPQHF
- | TRBJ2-7 | TRBV7-2 | - | TGTGCCAGCAGCTCCGGGACCGTCTACGAGCAGTACTTC | CASSSGTVYEQYF
- | TRBJ1-5 | TRBV5-8 | - | TGTGCCAGCAGCTTGGTACAGACTTATAGCAATCAGCCCCAGCATTTT | CASSLVQTYSNQPQHF
- | TRBJ1-4 | TRBV10-3 | - | TGTGCCATCAGTGAGAGCGGTTTTGAAAAACTGTTTTTT | CAISESGFEKLFF
TRBD1 | TRBJ2-2 | TRBV12-5 | once | TGTGCTAGTGGTGGGGGACAGGGTTCCGGGGAGCTGTTTTTT | CASGGGQGSGELFF
TRBD1 | TRBJ2-2 | TRBV4-1 | - | TGCGCCAGCAGCCTGGGGACAGGGGATAACACCGGGGAGCTGTTTTTT | CASSLGTGDNTGELFF
- | TRBJ2-1 | TRBV5-1 | - | TGCGCCAGCAGCTCGACCGGGACAACTAACTTCAATGAGCAGTTCTTC | CASSSTGTTNFNEQFF
- | TRBJ1-2 | TRBV2 | - | TGTGCCAGCAGTGAATGGGGGCCGGGGTTTAGTGGCTACACCTTC | CASSEWGPGFSGYTF
TRBD2 | TRBJ2-2 | TRBV6-5 | - | TGTGCCAGCAGGATGGATGTAGCGGGAGCCGGGGAGCTGTTTTTT | CASRMDVAGAGELFF
- | TRBJ2-7 | TRBV19 | - | TGTGCCAGTAGCCTCACCCGATCCTACGAGCAGTACTTC | CASSLTRSYEQYF
- | TRBJ1-4 | TRBV7-9 | - | TGTGCCAGCAGCCAAAAAATGGGGAGTGGAAATGAAAAACTGTTTTTT | CASSQKMGSGNEKLFF
TRBD2 | TRBJ2-1 | TRBV15 | - | TGTGCCACCAGCACCCGGGAGGACGGGAGGGCCTCGAATGAGCAGTTCTTC | CATSTREDGRASNEQFF
TRBD1 | TRBJ1-3 | TRBV2 | - | TGTGCCAGCAGTGCGCATCACTGGGACAGCTACTCTGGAAACACCATATATTTT | CASSAHHWDSYSGNTIYF
- | TRBJ2-7 | TRBV6-1 | - | TGTGCCAGCAGTCGGGCAGGGACCGACTACGAGCAGTACTTC | CASSRAGTDYEQYF
- | TRBJ2-1 | TRBV5-1 | - | TGCGCCAGCAGCTTGGAGGGTAATAGGAGAAATGAGCAGTTCTTC | CASSLEGNRRNEQFF
- | TRBJ1-3 | TRBV19 | - | TGTGCCAGTAGTGTCTTCGGGCGGGGTCCCTCTGGAAACACCATATATTTT | CASSVFGRGPSGNTIYF
TRBD1 | TRBJ1-2 | TRBV5-1 | - | TGCGCCAGCAGCTTGGGGGACAGAAACTATGGCTACACCTTC | CASSLGDRNYGYTF
TRBD1 | TRBJ2-7 | TRBV29-1 | - | TGCAGCGTTTTTCGACAGGGGGATCTCTACGAGCAGTACTTC | CSVFRQGDLYEQYF
- | TRBJ1-1 | TRBV11-1 | once | TGTGCCAGCAGCTTGGGGCTGAACACTGAAGCTTTCTTT | CASSLGLNTEAFF
- | TRBJ2-5 | TRBV5-1 | - | TGCGCCAGCAGCCTTAAGGGCTTAGAGACCCAGTACTTC | CASSLKGLETQYF
TRBD2 | TRBJ2-1 | TRBV7-9 | - | TGTGCCAGCGGGGGAGGGTGGGATGAGCAGTTCTTC | CASGGGWDEQFF
- | TRBJ2-3 | TRBV11-3 | - | TGTGCCAGCGTCAGGGGCACAGATACGCAGTATTTT | CASVRGTDTQYF
- | TRBJ2-2 | TRBV12-2 | - | TGTGCAAGTCGCTTTAGTGAAGAAGCCTCGAACACCGGGGAGCTGTTTTTT | CASRFSEEASNTGELFF
- | TRBJ1-1 | TRBV14 | - | TGTGCCAGCAGCCAGAGGACGGGAATGAACACTGAAGCTTTCTTT | CASSQRTGMNTEAFF
TRBD1 | TRBJ2-3 | TRBV5-4 | - | TGTGCCAGCAGCCCCTCCCCGACAGGGCTCACAGATACGCAGTATTTT | CASSPSPTGLTDTQYF
- | TRBJ2-1 | TRBV6-5 | - | TGTGCCAGCAGTTCGGGTACTCATGAGCAGTTCTTC | CASSSGTHEQFF
- | TRBJ2-2 | TRBV18 | - | TGTGCCAGCTCACCACAGAACAGTCCCACCGGGGAGCTGTTTTTT | CASSPQNSPTGELFF
- | TRBJ1-2 | TRBV27 | - | TGTGCCAGCACCTCCTTAGGGAACTATGGCTACACCTTC | CASTSLGNYGYTF
- | TRBJ1-1 | TRBV29-1 | - | TGCAGCGCCCGCTTAGGGGGATGGGACACTGAAGCTTTCTTT | CSARLGGWDTEAFF
- | TRBJ2-5 | TRBV11-2 | - | TGTGCCAGCAGCTTAGAGTCGCGCAGGGAAGAGACCCAGTACTTC | CASSLESRREETQYF
- | TRBJ1-1 | TRBV30 | - | TGTGCCTGGACGGGTAGGGCGGGCACTGAAGCTTTCTTT | CAWTGRAGTEAFF
TRBD1 | TRBJ1-4 | TRBV6-6 | - | TGTGCCAGCAGAACCGGACAGGGGCTTCCTAATGAAAAACTGTTTTTT | CASRTGQGLPNEKLFF
TRBD2 | TRBJ2-1 | TRBV5-4 | once | TGTGCCAGCAGCGGCGGACTAGCGGGAGTATACCTGGGCTCCTACAATGAGCAGTTCTTC | CASSGGLAGVYLGSYNEQFF
TRBD2 | TRBJ2-7 | TRBV11-2 | - | TGTGCCAGCAGCACTAGCGGAGGGGGATTCCATCAATACGAGCAGTACTTC | CASSTSGGGFHQYEQYF
- | TRBJ2-7 | TRBV4-1 | once | TGCGCCAGCAGCCATGTGCAGGGCTCGTTTGAGCAGTACTTC | CASSHVQGSFEQYF
- | TRBJ1-6 | TRBV6-5 | - | TGTGCCAGCAGTTACAACACAGGGAATTCACCCCTCCACTTT | CASSYNTGNSPLHF
TRBD1 | TRBJ1-2 | TRBV19 | - | TGTGCCAGTACCATCGGACAGGTGGGGAACTATGGCTACACCTTC | CASTIGQVGNYGYTF
TRBD2 | TRBJ2-1 | TRBV19 | - | TGTGCCAGTAGCACAATCGGGACTAGCGGGAGATATGAGCAGTTCTTC | CASSTIGTSGRYEQFF
- | TRBJ1-4 | TRBV28 | - | TGTGCCAGCAGTGCAGAACAGGGACCTCATTATGAAAAACTGTTTTTT | CASSAEQGPHYEKLFF